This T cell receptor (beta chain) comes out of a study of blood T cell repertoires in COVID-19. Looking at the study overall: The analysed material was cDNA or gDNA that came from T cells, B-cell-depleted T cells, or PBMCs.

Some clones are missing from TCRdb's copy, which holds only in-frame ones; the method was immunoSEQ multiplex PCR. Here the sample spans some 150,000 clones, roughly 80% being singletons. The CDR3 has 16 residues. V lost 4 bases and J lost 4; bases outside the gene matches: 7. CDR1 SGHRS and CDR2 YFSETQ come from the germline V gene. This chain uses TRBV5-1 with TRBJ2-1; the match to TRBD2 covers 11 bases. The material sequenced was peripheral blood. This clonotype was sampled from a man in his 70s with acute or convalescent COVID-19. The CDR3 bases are TGCGCCAGCAGCCTAACCGGGACTAGCGGATACAATGAGCAGTTCTTC. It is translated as CASSLTGTSGYNEQFF.